Shown below are 23 T cell receptor beta chains from a single sample sequenced in a study of T cells in Graves' hyperthyroidism and ophthalmopathy. TCR beta CDR3 sequences were amplified from RNA transcripts. A set of HTBI primers served as the primers for a first-round RT-PCR of the TCR CDR3. TCRdb redid the calling of the multiplex PCR reads with MiXCR, one entry per CDR3 protein. The profile shows roughly 160,000 distinct CDR3 sequences, less than 10% of them singletons. Sequenced: blood. The source of these receptors is a woman between 18 and 30 years old with Graves' hyperthyroidism that later progressed to Graves' ophthalmopathy.

This clonotype has ten or more counts. The rearrangement uses TRBV30 and TRBJ1-1; D perhaps matches TRBD1 (5 bases). The length of the CDR3 is 12 residues. CDR1 is GTSNPN and CDR2 is SVGIG in the germline V gene (reference sequence). V was clipped by 2 bases and J by 10 bases, with 14 bases between them. The CDR3 region has the DNA TGTGCCTGGAGTCGGGGCCCGGAAGGAGCTTTCTTT. Its protein is CAWSRGPEGAFF.

This clonotype was found many times. The chain carries TRBV6-1 and TRBJ1-5; possible D gene TRBD1, 6 bases. Trimming pared 0 bases from V and 4 bases from J, leaving 7 bases between. The germline V gene has CDR1 MNHNS and CDR2 SASEGT. The CDR3 spans 14 residues. CDR3 amino acids: CASSEAGGNQPQHF. DNA for the CDR3: TGTGCCAGCAGTGAAGCAGGGGGAAATCAGCCCCAGCATTTT.

This clonotype was seen ten or more times. The J gene is TRBJ2-7, the V gene TRBV29-1; D not resolved. CDR3 length: 13 amino acids. V lost 5 bases and J 3 bases, leaving 14 bases between the germline ends. CDR1 is SQVTM and CDR2 is ANQGSEA in the germline V gene. CDR3 DNA: TGCAGCGTTCTAGGTATGGGGTACTACGAGCAGTACTTC. Protein: CSVLGMGYYEQYF.

This clonotype has at least ten counts. V is TRBV27 and J is TRBJ1-1, with D perhaps matching TRBD1 (5 bases). Between the trimmed V and J ends, which lost 3 bases and 0 bases, there was a span of 8 bases. Germline V CDR1 and CDR2: MNHEY, SMNVEV (reference sequence). The CDR3 totals 14 residues. The DNA for the CDR3 is TGTGCCAGCAGTTTTCGACAGATGAACACTGAAGCTTTCTTT. Residues: CASSFRQMNTEAFF.

This clonotype came up many times. This chain joins TRBV9 and TRBJ1-6; perhaps TRBD1 as D (5 bases). The CDR3 consists of 15 residues. Germline assignment: CDR1 SGDLS and CDR2 YYNGEE. Between the trimmed V and J ends, which lost 0 bases and 7 bases, there was a span of 11 bases. CDR3 region: CASSVGGRTNSPLHF. The DNA for the CDR3 is TGTGCCAGCAGCGTAGGGGGCAGGACGAATTCACCCCTCCACTTT. The full variable domain, rest sourced from reference TRBV9 and TRBJ1-6, is DSGVTQTPKHLITATGQRVTLRCSPRSGDLSVYWYQQSLDQGLQFLIQYYNGEERAKGNILERFSAQQFPDLHSELNLSSLELGDSALYFCASSVGGRTNSPLHFGNGTRLTVT.

This clonotype was picked up many times. The rearrangement links TRBV28 to TRBJ1-1, with D uncertain. The V end lost 3 bases, the J end lost 6 bases, and 14 bases lay between the germline ends. In germline, CDR1 is MDHEN, CDR2 SYDVKM. CDR3 length equals 14 residues. The CDR3 reads CASSFPPLLAEAFF. CDR3 in DNA: TGTGCCAGCAGTTTTCCCCCTCTTCTGGCTGAAGCTTTCTTT.

This clonotype was detected many times. The chain combines TRBV11-2 with TRBJ2-7; D remains ambiguous. The ends were cut back, 5 bases at V and 0 bases at J, with 8 bases in the middle. The germline gives CDR1 SGHAT, CDR2 FQNNGV. The CDR3 runs to 13 residues. The CDR3 protein is CASSTRSSYEQYF. The CDR3 bases are TGTGCCAGCAGCACCCGCTCCTCCTACGAGCAGTACTTC.

In this sample, this clonotype turned up many times. Written as DNA, the CDR3 is TGTGCCAGCAGTTTAGTGACAGGGAGCGTCACTGAAGCTTTCTTT. Its translation: CASSLVTGSVTEAFF. The chain recombines TRBV28 with TRBJ1-1; 7 nucleotides match TRBD1. The J segment lost 4 bases and the V segment lost 2 bases, leaving 7 bases of the junction unmatched. CDR1 and CDR2 (germline): MDHEN, SYDVKM. CDR3 size: 15 residues.

The chain carries TRBV4-1 and TRBJ1-4; a possible D gene is TRBD1 (5 bases). The CDR3 has 14 amino acids. V lost 3 bases, J lost 8 bases, and 13 bases lay in between. Germline CDR1 is MGHRA and CDR2 is YSYEKL. Here the CDR3 reads CASSHSQGGEKLFF. Written as DNA, the CDR3 is TGCGCCAGCAGCCATTCTCAGGGAGGCGAAAAACTGTTTTTT.

The chain employs TRBV9 and TRBJ2-7; 10 bases line up with TRBD2. Germline V gene sequence: CDR1 SGDLS, CDR2 YYNGEE. J gave up 1 base and V 4 bases, and 11 bases lay outside the gene matches. This CDR3 comprises 17 residues. The CDR3 here is CASSKGPSGSESYEQYF. The CDR3 DNA is TGTGCCAGCAGCAAAGGCCCTAGCGGGAGTGAATCCTACGAGCAGTACTTC.

In this sample, this clonotype turned up many times. The chain has TRBV19 and TRBJ2-5; a possible D gene is TRBD1 (6 bases). CDR1 LNHDA and CDR2 SQIVND come from the germline V gene (reference sequence). This CDR3 comprises 14 residues. Trimming removed 4 bases at V and 2 bases at J, with 11 bases between. CDR3 region: CASSTTGIQETQYF. The DNA for the CDR3 is TGTGCCAGTAGTACCACAGGGATTCAAGAGACCCAGTACTTC.

Of note for this clonotype: A much more abundant neighbour one base away suggests this may be a read error. The chain links TRBV28 to TRBJ2-7, with 8 bases aligning to TRBD1. The CDR3 runs 16 residues. The trim removed 8 bases at V and 2 bases at J, leaving 14 bases unmatched. Germline-derived CDR1 and CDR2 are MDHEN and SYDVKM. CDR3 nucleotide sequence: TGTGCCAGCTCCCCCCCGCCAGGGGGCGTCCCCTACGAGCAGTACTTC. Translating gives CASSPPPGGVPYEQYF. Full variable domain (remainder filled in from reference TRBV28 and TRBJ2-7): DVKVTQSSRYLVKRTGEKVFLECVQDMDHENMFWYRQDPGLGLRLIYFSYDVKMKEKGDIPEGYSVSREKKERFSLILESASTNQTSMYLCASSPPPGGVPYEQYFGPGTRLTVT.

This clonotype was observed at least ten times. The chain combines TRBV28 with TRBJ2-3; TRBD2 matches at 14 bases. J lost 5 bases, V lost 3 bases, and 4 bases had no gene match. Germline assignment: CDR1 MDHEN and CDR2 SYDVKM. The CDR3 covers 16 residues. The CDR3 region has the DNA TGTGCCAGCAGTTTGACTAGCGGGGGGGCCGGAGATACGCAGTATTTT. Translation: CASSLTSGGAGDTQYF.

This clonotype was counted many times. The chain is built from TRBV27 and TRBJ2-2, with D unresolved. The CDR3 totals 14 residues. Deletions cut 2 bases from V and 0 bases from J, with 4 bases between. Germline values: CDR1 MNHEY, CDR2 SMNVEV (reference sequence). CDR3 amino acids: CASSLTANTGELFF. CDR3 in DNA: TGTGCCAGCAGTTTAACAGCGAACACCGGGGAGCTGTTTTTT.

In its sample, this clonotype was seen many times. The chain links TRBV19 to TRBJ2-2; no clear D. Trimming left V 4 bases short and J 2 bases short, with 5 bases between. Germline V gene lookup returns CDR1 LNHDA and CDR2 SQIVND (reference sequence). The CDR3 has 13 amino acids. The CDR3 nucleotides read TGTGCCAGTAGTACAACTAACACCGGGGAGCTGTTTTTT. Its protein product is CASSTTNTGELFF.

This clonotype was observed many times. This chain connects TRBV30 to TRBJ2-7; D may be TRBD2 (5 bases). This CDR3 spans 13 amino acids. CDR1 and CDR2 from the germline V gene are GTSNPN and SVGIG (reference sequence). The V gene lost 2 bases and the J gene lost 4 bases, with 12 bases spanning the gap. As DNA, the CDR3 is TGTGCCTGGAGTCCGGACTCTATTTACGAGCAGTACTTC. It translates to CAWSPDSIYEQYF.

The rearrangement uses TRBV28 and TRBJ2-1; 8 positions agree with TRBD2. The CDR3 sequence is 16 residues long. Trimming took 2 bases from V and 7 from J; bases not matched to a gene: 10. Germline V gene data show CDR1 as MDHEN and CDR2 as SYDVKM. CDR3 nucleotides: TGTGCCAGCAGTTTAGGTGGAGCGGGAGAGAATAATGAGCAGTTCTTC. Amino acid sequence: CASSLGGAGENNEQFF.

This clonotype appeared many times. The chain uses TRBV4-1 and TRBJ2-2; D possibly corresponds to TRBD1 (5 bases). V shed 5 bases and J shed 1 base, with 8 bases lying between them. Germline CDR1 and CDR2: MGHRA and YSYEKL. The length of the CDR3 is 14 residues. In DNA, the CDR3 is TGCGCCAGCAGCACCGGACAGAACACCGGGGAGCTGTTTTTT. Its translation: CASSTGQNTGELFF.

In this sample, this clonotype turned up a few times. The CDR3 nucleotides read TGCGCCAGCAGCCGCGAGGGGACAGGGGGCAATACGAGATCCTACGAGCAGTACTTC. It is translated as CASSREGTGGNTRSYEQYF. The J gene is TRBJ2-7, the V gene TRBV4-1; 12 bases are a match to TRBD1. The J segment lost 1 base and the V segment lost 4 bases, leaving 14 bases of the junction unmatched. Germline V CDR1 and CDR2: MGHRA, YSYEKL. The CDR3 contains 19 residues.

In its sample, this clonotype was seen many times. J is TRBJ2-1 and V is TRBV12-3 or TRBV12-4, with a tentative D call TRBD1 (6 bases). V dropped 7 bases and J dropped 6 bases, with 16 bases sitting between them. This CDR3 contains 14 residues. The CDR3 reads CASKNQGISNEQFF. CDR3 DNA sequence: TGTGCCAGCAAGAATCAGGGGATCAGCAATGAGCAGTTCTTC.

This clonotype was picked up a small number of times. The V and J genes are TRBV6-1 and TRBJ1-3; 9 bases are shared with TRBD1. Germline values: CDR1 MNHNS, CDR2 SASEGT. The trim removed 8 bases at V and 1 base at J, leaving 6 bases unmatched. CDR3 length equals 15 residues. The CDR3 DNA sequence: TGTGCCAGCTCCCCACAGGGGGCTTCTGGAAACACCATATATTTT. Amino acids: CASSPQGASGNTIYF.

Many counts were recorded for this clonotype. V and J are TRBV25-1 and TRBJ1-1, with 7 bases matching TRBD1. The V and J ends lost 2 bases and 0 bases, in that order; junction bases with no gene match: 3. The CDR3 consists of 15 residues. Germline values: CDR1 MGHDK, CDR2 SYGVNS. The CDR3 bases are TGTGCCAGCAGTGAAAACAGGGGACTGAACACTGAAGCTTTCTTT. Translated: CASSENRGLNTEAFF.

This clonotype came up many times. The chain carries TRBV2 and TRBJ2-5, with 9 bases matching TRBD1. Germline values: CDR1 SNHLY, CDR2 FYNNEI. This CDR3 is built from 14 residues. V dropped 4 bases and J dropped 3; count of bases not matched to a gene: 3. CDR3 nucleotide sequence: TGTGCCAGCAGTGTGAGGACAGGGGAAGAGACCCAGTACTTC. Residues: CASSVRTGEETQYF.